Presented here are 24 T cell receptor beta chains from one specimen sequenced in a study of cytomegalovirus exposure and HLA in healthy donors. Vbeta (60) and Jbeta (13) primers were used in the PCR. Measured with immunoSEQ multiplex PCR; TCRdb has only the in-frame clones, and not every one. The profile shows tens of thousands of clones, around 81% of them singletons. Sequences were obtained from PBMCs. The receptor set was obtained from a man aged 30 to 39 in good health and CMV-seronegative.

This sequence joins TRBV5-8 and TRBJ1-1; D call uncertain. This CDR3 is built from 14 residues. From germline, CDR1 is SGHTS and CDR2 YDEGEE. V lost 3 bases and J 7 bases, leaving 16 bases between the germline ends. This CDR3 is CASSWVERVGEAFF. The CDR3 DNA reads TGTGCCAGCAGCTGGGTCGAGCGGGTGGGTGAAGCTTTCTTT.

The chain recombines TRBV14 with TRBJ1-2; tentatively, D is TRBD1 (6 bases). V shed 4 bases and J shed 2 bases, with 11 bases lying between them. In germline, CDR1 is SGHDN, CDR2 FVKESK. The CDR3 length is 14 residues. The CDR3 DNA is TGTGCCAGCAGCCCAGACAGGATGAACTATGGCTACACCTTC. Translation gives CASSPDRMNYGYTF. Using reference TRBV14 and TRBJ1-2 for the parts outside the CDR3, the full variable domain is EAGVTQFPSHSVIEKGQTVTLRCDPISGHDNLYWYRRVMGKEIKFLLHFVKESKQDESGMPNNRFLAERTGGTYSTLKVQPAELEDSGVYFCASSPDRMNYGYTFGSGTRLTVV.

The table lists this clone with a few counts. The CDR3 region has the DNA TGTGCCAGCAGCCAAGACAGCGCAACTAATGAAAAACTGTTTTTT. This codes for CASSQDSATNEKLFF. V usage is TRBV4-2 and J usage is TRBJ1-4; unclear D gene. Germline V gene sequence: CDR1 LGHNA, CDR2 YNFKEQ. V was shortened by 0 bases and J by 0 bases, with 5 bases between the two germline ends. The CDR3 has 15 residues.

V gene TRBV11-2 combines with J gene TRBJ1-1; D call uncertain. The germline gives CDR1 SGHAT, CDR2 FQNNGV. CDR3 length: 12 amino acids. Between the trimmed V and J ends, which lost 5 bases and 2 bases, there was a span of 6 bases. In DNA, the CDR3 is TGTGCCAGCAGCCCCCCAAACACTGAAGCTTTCTTT. Translation: CASSPPNTEAFF. The full variable domain, its missing parts supplied by reference TRBV11-2 and TRBJ1-1, is EAGVAQSPRYKIIEKRQSVAFWCNPISGHATLYWYQQILGQGPKLLIQFQNNGVVDDSQLPKDRFSAERLKGVDSTLKIQPAKLEDSAVYLCASSPPNTEAFFGQGTRLTVV.

This CDR3 reads CASSQVLERTTDTQYF. CDR3 DNA sequence: TGCGCCAGCAGCCAAGTGTTAGAGCGTACCACAGATACGCAGTATTTT. The V and J genes are TRBV4-1 and TRBJ2-3; D is unclear. The V and J ends lost 1 base and 2 bases respectively, with 13 bases between them. Germline lookup yields CDR1 MGHRA and CDR2 YSYEKL. CDR3 length equals 16 residues.

The J gene is TRBJ1-2, the V gene TRBV7-9; maybe TRBD1 (6 bases). Germline assignment: CDR1 SEHNR and CDR2 FQNEAQ (reference sequence). Trimming shortened V by 5 bases and J by 2 bases, and 15 bases separated the two germline ends. CDR3 length: 15 residues. CDR3 coding DNA: TGTGCCAGCAGCGAAAAGACAGGACTCAACTATGGCTACACCTTC. It codes for CASSEKTGLNYGYTF.

This chain links TRBV11-2 with TRBJ2-7; 12 bases are shared with TRBD1. The V gene's germline CDR1 is SGHAT and CDR2 FQNNGV. Trimming at V came to 5 bases and at J to 9 bases, leaving 8 bases not matched to a gene. The CDR3 has 14 amino acids. CDR3 DNA: TGTGCCAGCAGCCCCGGGACAGGGGGCTTGGGGCAGTACTTC. Translation: CASSPGTGGLGQYF.

V is TRBV19 and J is TRBJ1-1; no clear D gene. V was clipped by 2 bases and J by 0 bases, with 10 bases between them. Germline V gives CDR1 LNHDA, CDR2 SQIVND (reference sequence). This CDR3 comprises 15 residues. The CDR3 DNA is TGTGCCAGTAGTATAAGGAGGGAGTTGAACACTGAAGCTTTCTTT. Amino acids: CASSIRRELNTEAFF.

Regarding this clone: At one end the junction does not follow the germline gene, possibly because of a read error. The chain links TRBV9 to TRBJ1-5; TRBD1 is a possible D gene (5 bases). The CDR3 length is 14 residues. The germline gives CDR1 SGDLS, CDR2 YYNGEE. The DNA of the CDR3 is TGTGCCAGCAGCGCGGGGGGTAGCAGTCAGCCCCAGCATTTT. The encoded protein is CASSAGGSSQPQHF.

This clone was observed a few times. This chain joins TRBV5-5 and TRBJ2-3, with D maybe TRBD1 (6 bases). Trimming removed 2 bases from V and 2 bases from J, with 9 bases in between. Germline CDR1 and CDR2: SGHKS and YYEKEE (reference sequence). The CDR3 spans 14 residues. CDR3 DNA sequence: TGTGCCAGCAGCTTTCAGGGGAACACAGATACGCAGTATTTT. Encoded protein: CASSFQGNTDTQYF.

This clone was observed a few times. The J gene is TRBJ2-2, the V gene TRBV5-6, with D tentatively TRBD1 (5 bases). With 1 base removed from V and 3 bases from J, the gap between germline ends came to 10 bases. The CDR3 has 15 amino acids. Per germline, CDR1 SGHDT and CDR2 YYEEEE. The CDR3 loop reads CASSLIKGHTGELFF. As DNA, the CDR3 is TGTGCCAGCAGCTTGATCAAGGGGCACACCGGGGAGCTGTTTTTT.

This clone was seen a few times. The J gene is TRBJ2-3, the V gene TRBV10-1, with D maybe TRBD2 (7 bases). The V gene's germline CDR1 is WNHNN and CDR2 SYGVQD (reference sequence). V was trimmed by 6 bases and J by 0 bases, leaving 13 bases between them. This CDR3 comprises 15 residues. CDR3 residues: CASRQGGGSTDTQYF. The CDR3 DNA is TGCGCCAGCAGGCAAGGGGGGGGAAGCACAGATACGCAGTATTTT.

The chain uses TRBV25-1 and TRBJ2-1; the D gene is possibly TRBD1 (6 bases). V dropped 5 bases and J dropped 1 base, with 21 bases sitting between them. This CDR3 comprises 18 residues. Germline assignment: CDR1 MGHDK and CDR2 SYGVNS. CDR3 coding DNA: TGTGCCAGCAGTTCGAAGACAGGATCTAAGGAATCCTACAATGAGCAGTTCTTC. This codes for CASSSKTGSKESYNEQFF.

The V and J genes are TRBV6-1 and TRBJ2-1; 10 positions agree with TRBD2. Germline V gives CDR1 MNHNS, CDR2 SASEGT. Unmatched junction bases numbered 2, after V lost 5 bases and J lost 4 bases. This CDR3 spans 14 amino acids. The CDR3 loop is CASSTSGAYNEQFF. The CDR3 region has the DNA TGTGCCAGCAGTACTAGCGGGGCTTACAATGAGCAGTTCTTC.

The genes are TRBV5-6 and TRBJ2-2; perhaps TRBD1 as D (5 bases). V was trimmed by 6 bases and J by 0 bases, leaving 6 bases between them. This CDR3 has 13 residues. The germline V gene has CDR1 SGHDT and CDR2 YYEEEE. The CDR3 bases are TGTGCCAGCAAGACAGCGAACACCGGGGAGCTGTTTTTT. Its translation: CASKTANTGELFF.

The gene calls are TRBV11-2 and TRBJ2-7; D gene uncertain. Looked up from germline, CDR1 is SGHAT and CDR2 is FQNNGV. V was clipped by 1 base and J by 7 bases, with 14 bases between them. The CDR3 runs 14 residues. CDR3 nucleotide sequence: TGTGCCAGCAGCTTAGGAGGTCGCTTTGGGGAGCAGTACTTC. Translating gives CASSLGGRFGEQYF.

The chain is built from TRBV4-2 and TRBJ2-3, with a possible D match to TRBD1 (6 bases). V was trimmed by 3 bases and J by 0 bases, leaving 13 bases between them. CDR3 length equals 16 residues. From germline, CDR1 is LGHNA and CDR2 YNFKEQ. CDR3 loop: CASSHKVGGSTDTQYF. The DNA for the CDR3 is TGTGCCAGCAGCCACAAGGTAGGGGGAAGCACAGATACGCAGTATTTT.

The rearrangement joins TRBV27 to TRBJ2-7, with TRBD2 matching over 13 bases. Trimming took 7 bases from V and 4 from J; bases not matched to a gene: 13. The germline CDR1 and CDR2 sequences are MNHEY and SMNVEV (reference sequence). This CDR3 comprises 17 residues. CDR3 loop: CASTGTSGAKSFYEQYF. CDR3 in DNA: TGTGCCAGCACCGGGACTAGCGGGGCGAAATCTTTTTACGAGCAGTACTTC.

The rearrangement links TRBV29-1 to TRBJ1-2, with TRBD1 as a possible D gene (6 bases). The V end lost 4 bases, the J end lost 0 bases, and 9 bases lay between the germline ends. The CDR3 sequence is 13 residues long. Germline loops: CDR1 SQVTM, CDR2 ANQGSEA. The CDR3 DNA reads TGCAGCGTTGGGGGGGGGCCTAACTATGGCTACACCTTC. Its protein is CSVGGGPNYGYTF.

This sequence joins TRBV7-8 and TRBJ2-2; D uncertain. Germline CDR1 and CDR2: SGHVS and FQNEAQ. This CDR3 spans 16 amino acids. V was clipped by 2 bases and J by 6 bases, with 16 bases between them. Here the CDR3 reads CASSLYRVLVPGELFF. The DNA for the CDR3 is TGTGCCAGCAGCTTATATCGGGTTTTAGTTCCCGGGGAGCTGTTTTTT.

V usage is TRBV18 and J usage is TRBJ1-1, with D uncertain. V was pared by 3 bases and J by 6 bases, with 14 bases between. This CDR3 spans 14 amino acids. From germline, CDR1 is KGHSH and CDR2 LQKENI. DNA for the CDR3: TGTGCCAGCTCACCCGGGAGGCTATACTCTGAAGCTTTCTTT. This gives the protein CASSPGRLYSEAFF.

The chain uses TRBV6-6 and TRBJ2-1; tentatively, D is TRBD1 (6 bases). Germline lookup yields CDR1 MNHNY and CDR2 SVGAGI (reference sequence). V lost 4 bases, J lost 3 bases, and 7 bases lay in between. The CDR3 sequence is 13 residues long. The CDR3 loop is CASSSDSYNEQFF. Here the CDR3 DNA reads TGTGCCAGCAGTTCGGACAGCTACAATGAGCAGTTCTTC.

This clone has just one count. This CDR3 is CASSVRRVAYNSPLHF. In nucleotides, the CDR3 is TGTGCCAGCAGTGTCCGCAGGGTAGCCTATAATTCACCCCTCCACTTT. The V call is TRBV2, the J call TRBJ1-6; perhaps TRBD1 as D (5 bases). The CDR3 consists of 16 residues. CDR1 is SNHLY, CDR2 FYNNEI, per germline. The V end was cut by 4 bases, the J end by 2 bases, with 12 bases between.

The chain links TRBV7-3 to TRBJ1-1, with 8 nucleotides matching TRBD1. The CDR3 runs 15 residues. Germline V gene lookup returns CDR1 SGHTA and CDR2 FQGTGA. Unmatched junction bases numbered 5, after V lost 4 bases and J lost 1 base. CDR3 in DNA: TGTGCCAGCAGCTCCACAGACAGGGGGAACACTGAAGCTTTCTTT. Amino acids: CASSSTDRGNTEAFF.